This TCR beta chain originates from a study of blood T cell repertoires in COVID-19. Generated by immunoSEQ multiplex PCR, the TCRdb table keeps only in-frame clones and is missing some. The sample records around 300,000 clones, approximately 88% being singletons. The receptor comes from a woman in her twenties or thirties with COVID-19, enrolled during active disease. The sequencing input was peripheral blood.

CDR3 loop: CASSLGQNQFF. The DNA of the CDR3 is TGCGCCAGCAGCTTGGGACAGAATCAGTTCTTC. The chain couples TRBV5-1 to TRBJ2-1, with a weak D call TRBD1 (5 bases). Germline V gene data show CDR1 as SGHRS and CDR2 as YFSETQ. The CDR3 covers 11 residues. V lost 0 bases to trimming and J lost 13 bases, with 8 bases between them.